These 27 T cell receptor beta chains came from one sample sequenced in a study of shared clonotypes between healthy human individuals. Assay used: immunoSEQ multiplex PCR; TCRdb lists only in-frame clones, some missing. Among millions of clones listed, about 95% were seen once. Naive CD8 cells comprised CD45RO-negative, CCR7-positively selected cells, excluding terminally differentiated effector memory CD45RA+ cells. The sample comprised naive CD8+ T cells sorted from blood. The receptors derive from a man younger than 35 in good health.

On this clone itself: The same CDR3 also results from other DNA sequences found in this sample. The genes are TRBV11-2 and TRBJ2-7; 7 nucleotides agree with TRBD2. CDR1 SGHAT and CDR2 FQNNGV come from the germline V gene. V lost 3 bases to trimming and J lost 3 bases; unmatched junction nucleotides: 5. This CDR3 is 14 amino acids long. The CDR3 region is CASSLVGGSYEQYF. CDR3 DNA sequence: TGTGCCAGCAGCTTGGTTGGCGGGAGCTACGAGCAGTACTTC.

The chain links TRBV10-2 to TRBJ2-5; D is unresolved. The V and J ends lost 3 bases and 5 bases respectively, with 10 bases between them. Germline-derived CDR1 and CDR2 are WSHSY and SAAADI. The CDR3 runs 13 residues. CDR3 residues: CASSEGQVETQYF. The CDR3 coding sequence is TGCGCCAGCAGTGAAGGCCAGGTTGAGACCCAGTACTTC.

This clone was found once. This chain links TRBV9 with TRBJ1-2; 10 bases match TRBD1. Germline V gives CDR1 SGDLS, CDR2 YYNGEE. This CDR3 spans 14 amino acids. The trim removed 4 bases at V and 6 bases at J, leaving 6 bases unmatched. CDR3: CASSMRQGADGYTF. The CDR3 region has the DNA TGTGCCAGCAGCATGAGACAGGGGGCCGATGGCTACACCTTC. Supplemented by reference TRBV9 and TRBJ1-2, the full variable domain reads DSGVTQTPKHLITATGQRVTLRCSPRSGDLSVYWYQQSLDQGLQFLIQYYNGEERAKGNILERFSAQQFPDLHSELNLSSLELGDSALYFCASSMRQGADGYTFGSGTRLTVV.

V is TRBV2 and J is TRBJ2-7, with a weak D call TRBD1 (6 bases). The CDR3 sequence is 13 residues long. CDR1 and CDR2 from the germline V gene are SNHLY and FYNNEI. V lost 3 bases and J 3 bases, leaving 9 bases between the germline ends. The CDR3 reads CASSDTGLYEQYF. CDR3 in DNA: TGTGCCAGCAGTGATACAGGGCTCTACGAGCAGTACTTC.

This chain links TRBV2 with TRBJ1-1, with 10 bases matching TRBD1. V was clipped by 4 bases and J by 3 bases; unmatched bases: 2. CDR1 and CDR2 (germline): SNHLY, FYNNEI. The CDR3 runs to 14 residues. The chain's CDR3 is CASSVGQGYTEAFF. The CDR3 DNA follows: TGTGCCAGCAGTGTGGGACAGGGGTACACTGAAGCTTTCTTT.

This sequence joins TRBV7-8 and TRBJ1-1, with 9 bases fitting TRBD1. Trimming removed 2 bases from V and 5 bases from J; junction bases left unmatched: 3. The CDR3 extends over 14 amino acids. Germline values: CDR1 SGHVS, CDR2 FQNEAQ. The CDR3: CASSLLGTGTEAFF. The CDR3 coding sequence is TGTGCCAGCAGCTTACTTGGGACAGGGACTGAAGCTTTCTTT.

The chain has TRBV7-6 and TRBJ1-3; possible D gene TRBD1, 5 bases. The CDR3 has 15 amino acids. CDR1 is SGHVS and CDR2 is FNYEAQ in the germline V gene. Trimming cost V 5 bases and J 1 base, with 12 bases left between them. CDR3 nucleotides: TGTGCCAGCAGCCCCGACCGGGGGTCTGGAAACACCATATATTTT. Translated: CASSPDRGSGNTIYF.

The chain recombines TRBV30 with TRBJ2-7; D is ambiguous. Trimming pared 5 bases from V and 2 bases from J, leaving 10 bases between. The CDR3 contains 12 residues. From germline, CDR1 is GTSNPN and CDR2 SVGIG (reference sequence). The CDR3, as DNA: TGTGCCTGGGCGGACGACACCTACGAGCAGTACTTC. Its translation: CAWADDTYEQYF.

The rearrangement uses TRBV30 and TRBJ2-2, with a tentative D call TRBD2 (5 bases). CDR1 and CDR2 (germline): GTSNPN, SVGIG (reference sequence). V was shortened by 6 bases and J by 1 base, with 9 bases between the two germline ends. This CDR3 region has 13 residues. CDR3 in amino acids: CACSGVNTGELFF. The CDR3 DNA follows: TGTGCCTGCAGCGGAGTGAACACCGGGGAGCTGTTTTTT.

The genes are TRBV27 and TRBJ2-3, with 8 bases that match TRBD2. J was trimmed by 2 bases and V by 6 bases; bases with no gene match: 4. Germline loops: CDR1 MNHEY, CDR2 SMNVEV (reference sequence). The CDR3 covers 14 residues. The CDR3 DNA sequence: TGTGCCAGCAGAACTAGCGGACACACAGATACGCAGTATTTT. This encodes CASRTSGHTDTQYF.

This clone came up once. CDR3 protein: CASSLYREGDSNQPQHF. The CDR3 DNA sequence: TGTGCCAGCAGTTTATACAGGGAAGGGGATAGCAATCAGCCCCAGCATTTT. This chain joins TRBV28 and TRBJ1-5, with a weak D call TRBD1 (6 bases). The CDR3 totals 17 residues. Trimming took off 1 base at V and 0 bases at J, with 13 bases between the two ends. CDR1 and CDR2 from the germline V gene are MDHEN and SYDVKM.

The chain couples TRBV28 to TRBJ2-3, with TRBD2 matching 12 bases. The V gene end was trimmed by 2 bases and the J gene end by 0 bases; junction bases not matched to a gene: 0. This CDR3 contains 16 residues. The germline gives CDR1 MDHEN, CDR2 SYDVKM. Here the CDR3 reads CASSLTSGGSTDTQYF. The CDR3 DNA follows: TGTGCCAGCAGTTTAACTAGCGGGGGGAGCACAGATACGCAGTATTTT.

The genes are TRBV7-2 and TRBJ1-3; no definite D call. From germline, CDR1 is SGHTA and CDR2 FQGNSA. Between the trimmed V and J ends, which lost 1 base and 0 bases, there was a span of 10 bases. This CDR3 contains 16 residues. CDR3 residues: CASSLGLTYSGNTIYF. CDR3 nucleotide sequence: TGTGCCAGCAGCTTAGGTCTAACCTACTCTGGAAACACCATATATTTT.

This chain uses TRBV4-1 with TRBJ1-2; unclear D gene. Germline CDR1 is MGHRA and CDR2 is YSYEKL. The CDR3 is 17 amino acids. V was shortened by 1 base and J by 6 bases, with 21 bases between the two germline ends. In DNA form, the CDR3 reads TGCGCCAGCAGCCAAGCGACGGAGCTGCCGATCCCAGATGGCTACACCTTC. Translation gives CASSQATELPIPDGYTF.

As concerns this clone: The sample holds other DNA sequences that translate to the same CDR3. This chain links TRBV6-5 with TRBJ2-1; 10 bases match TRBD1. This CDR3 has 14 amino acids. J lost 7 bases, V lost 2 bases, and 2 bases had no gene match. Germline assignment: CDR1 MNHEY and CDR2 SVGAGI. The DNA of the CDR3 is TGTGCCAGCAGTTACGGGACAGGGGTGAATGAGCAGTTCTTC. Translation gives CASSYGTGVNEQFF.

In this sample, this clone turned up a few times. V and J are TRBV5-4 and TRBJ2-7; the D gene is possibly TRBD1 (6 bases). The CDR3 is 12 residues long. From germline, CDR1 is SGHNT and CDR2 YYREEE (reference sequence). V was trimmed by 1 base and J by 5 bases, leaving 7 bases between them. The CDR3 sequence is CASSLSGDEQYF. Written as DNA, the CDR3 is TGTGCCAGCAGCTTGTCAGGGGACGAGCAGTACTTC. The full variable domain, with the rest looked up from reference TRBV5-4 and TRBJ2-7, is ETGVTQSPTHLIKTRGQQVTLRCSSQSGHNTVSWYQQALGQGPQFIFQYYREEENGRGNFPPRFSGLQFPNYSSELNVNALELDDSALYLCASSLSGDEQYFGPGTRLTVT.

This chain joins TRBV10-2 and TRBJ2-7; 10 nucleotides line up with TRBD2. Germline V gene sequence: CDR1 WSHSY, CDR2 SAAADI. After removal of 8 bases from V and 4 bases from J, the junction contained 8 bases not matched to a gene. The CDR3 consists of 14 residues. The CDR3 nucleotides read TGCGCCAGCGGCTTAGCGGGAGGCACGTACGAGCAGTACTTC. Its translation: CASGLAGGTYEQYF.

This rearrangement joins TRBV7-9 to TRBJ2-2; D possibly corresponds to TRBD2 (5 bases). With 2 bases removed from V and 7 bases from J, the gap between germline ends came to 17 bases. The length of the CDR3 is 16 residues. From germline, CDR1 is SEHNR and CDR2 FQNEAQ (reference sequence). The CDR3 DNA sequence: TGTGCCAGCAGCTTATTGACCGGAGGTCTGGGCGGGGAGCTGTTTTTT. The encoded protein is CASSLLTGGLGGELFF.

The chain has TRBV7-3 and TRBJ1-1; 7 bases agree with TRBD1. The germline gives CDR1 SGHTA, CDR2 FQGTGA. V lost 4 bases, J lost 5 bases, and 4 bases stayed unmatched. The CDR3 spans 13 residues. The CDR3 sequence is CASSSQGGTEAFF. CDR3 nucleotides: TGTGCCAGCAGCTCTCAGGGGGGGACTGAAGCTTTCTTT.

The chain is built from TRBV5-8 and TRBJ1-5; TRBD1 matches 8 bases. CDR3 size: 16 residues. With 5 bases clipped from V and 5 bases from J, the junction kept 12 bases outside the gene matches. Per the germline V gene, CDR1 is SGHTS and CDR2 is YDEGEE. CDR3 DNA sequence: TGTGCCAGCAGGATGAAACCGGGACAGGCATATCAGCCCCAGCATTTT. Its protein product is CASRMKPGQAYQPQHF.

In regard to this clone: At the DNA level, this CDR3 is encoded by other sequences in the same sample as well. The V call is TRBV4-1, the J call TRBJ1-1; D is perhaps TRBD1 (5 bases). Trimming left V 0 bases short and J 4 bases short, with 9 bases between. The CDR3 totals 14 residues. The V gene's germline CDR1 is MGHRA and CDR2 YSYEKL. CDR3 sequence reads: CASSQDAGSTEAFF. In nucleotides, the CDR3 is TGCGCCAGCAGCCAAGATGCAGGGAGCACTGAAGCTTTCTTT.

The CDR3 sequence: CSVGASGSLGTGELFF. The CDR3 nucleotides read TGCAGCGTTGGGGCTAGCGGGAGCCTAGGCACCGGGGAGCTGTTTTTT. The chain links TRBV29-1 to TRBJ2-2, with 10 bases lining up with TRBD2. The CDR3 has 16 amino acids. The V and J ends lost 4 bases and 4 bases, in that order; junction bases with no gene match: 9. In germline, CDR1 is SQVTM, CDR2 ANQGSEA.

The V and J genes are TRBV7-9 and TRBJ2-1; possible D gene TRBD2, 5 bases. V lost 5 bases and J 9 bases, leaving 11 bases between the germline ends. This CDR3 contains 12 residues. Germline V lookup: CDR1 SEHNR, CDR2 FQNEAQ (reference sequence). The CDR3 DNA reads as TGTGCCAGCAGCCCGGGGTGGGCTGAGCAGTTCTTC. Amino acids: CASSPGWAEQFF. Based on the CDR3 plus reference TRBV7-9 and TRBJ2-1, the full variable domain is DTGVSQNPRHKITKRGQNVTFRCDPISEHNRLYWYRQTLGQGPEFLTYFQNEAQLEKSRLLSDRFSAERPKGSFSTLEIQRTEQGDSAMYLCASSPGWAEQFFGPGTRLTVL.

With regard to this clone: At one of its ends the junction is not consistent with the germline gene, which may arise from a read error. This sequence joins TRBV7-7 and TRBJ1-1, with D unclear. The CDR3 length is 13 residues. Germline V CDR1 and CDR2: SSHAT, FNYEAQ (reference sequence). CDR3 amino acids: CASSSRLNTEAFF. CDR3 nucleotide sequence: TGTGCTAGCAGCTCTCGTTTGAACACTGAAGCTTTCTTT. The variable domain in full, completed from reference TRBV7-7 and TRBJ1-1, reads GAGVSQSPRYKVTKRGQDVTLRCDPISSHATLYWYQQALGQGPEFLTYFNYEAQPDKSGLPSDRFSAERPEGSISTLTIQRTEQRDSAMYRCASSSRLNTEAFFGQGTRLTVV.

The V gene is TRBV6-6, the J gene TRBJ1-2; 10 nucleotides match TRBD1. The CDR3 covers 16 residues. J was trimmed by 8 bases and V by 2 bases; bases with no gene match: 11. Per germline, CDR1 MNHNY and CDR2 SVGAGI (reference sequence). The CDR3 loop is CASSYDGQGVSEGYTF. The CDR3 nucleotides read TGTGCCAGCAGTTACGATGGACAGGGGGTTTCAGAGGGCTACACCTTC.

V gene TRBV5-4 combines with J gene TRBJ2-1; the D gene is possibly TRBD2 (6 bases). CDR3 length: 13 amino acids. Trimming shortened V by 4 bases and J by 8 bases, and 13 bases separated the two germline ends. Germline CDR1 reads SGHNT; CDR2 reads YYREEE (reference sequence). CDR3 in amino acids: CASSPERRDEQFF. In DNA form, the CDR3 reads TGTGCCAGCAGCCCGGAGAGGAGGGATGAGCAGTTCTTC.

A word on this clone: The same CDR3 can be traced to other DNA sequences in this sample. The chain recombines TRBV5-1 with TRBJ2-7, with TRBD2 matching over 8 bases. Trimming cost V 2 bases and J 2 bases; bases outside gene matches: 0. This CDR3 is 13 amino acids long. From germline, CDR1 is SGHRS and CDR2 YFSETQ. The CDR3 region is CASSFGGAYEQYF. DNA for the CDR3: TGCGCCAGCAGCTTCGGGGGGGCCTACGAGCAGTACTTC.